This TCR beta chain was found in a study of cytomegalovirus exposure and HLA in healthy donors. The PCR ran on 60 Vbeta and 13 Jbeta primers. The protocol was immunoSEQ multiplex PCR, while the TCRdb copy is restricted to in-frame clones and leaves out a portion. This sample has about 76,000 clones, with over 65% found just once. This clone has a handful of counts. V was clipped by 6 bases and J by 3 bases, with 10 bases between them. This CDR3 has 13 residues. The germline V gene has CDR1 SGHTA and CDR2 FQGNSA. Sequences were obtained from PBMCs. The TCR originated in a woman between 40 and 55 years old in good health and CMV-seropositive. The chain carries TRBV7-2 and TRBJ2-3; D perhaps matches TRBD2 (6 bases). For the CDR3, the DNA is TGTGCCAGCAGTGGAGGGAGGACAGATACGCAGTATTTT. Its translation: CASSGGRTDTQYF.